Each of the 7 T cell receptor beta chains below was sequenced from the same sample in a study of cytomegalovirus exposure and HLA in healthy donors. The study ran its PCR with 60 Vbeta and 13 Jbeta primers. Repertoires were generated with immunoSEQ multiplex PCR, while TCRdb's copy carries only in-frame clones and drops some. The sample holds tens of thousands of clones; 60% to 70% are singletons and the top ten take roughly 5.6%. The sample consisted of PBMCs. The receptors here all came from a man aged 25-40 years in good health and CMV-seropositive.

This clone has a handful of counts. The chain links TRBV1 to TRBJ2-7; the D call of TRBD2 is as the table states it, not checked on the DNA. TRBV1 is classified as a pseudogene. The CDR3 runs 16 residues. CDR3: CTSSQDYGGYSYEQYF. The CDR3 region has the DNA TGCACCAGCAGCCAAGATTACGGGGGGTACTCCTACGAGCAGTACTTC.

The genes are TRBV29-1 and TRBJ2-1; 7 bases agree with TRBD2. The CDR3 is made up of 11 amino acids. CDR1 and CDR2 (germline): SQVTM, ANQGSEA. Losses at the gene ends were 6 bases for V and 8 bases for J; bases not matched to a gene: 4. The CDR3 is CSVGGVDEQFF. For the CDR3, the DNA is TGCAGCGTGGGAGGGGTGGATGAGCAGTTCTTC.

The rearrangement links TRBV11-1 to TRBJ1-5; 10 bases line up with TRBD1. The germline V gene has CDR1 SGHAT and CDR2 FQDESV (reference sequence). Trimming at V came to 5 bases and at J to 7 bases, leaving 5 bases not matched to a gene. The CDR3 contains 14 residues. The CDR3 bases are TGTGCCAGCAGCCGGGACAGGGGCGAACAGCCCCAGCATTTT. The encoded protein is CASSRDRGEQPQHF.

The genes are TRBV6-5 and TRBJ1-2; the match to TRBD1 covers 7 bases. The CDR3 is 14 residues long. The germline CDR1 and CDR2 sequences are MNHEY and SVGAGI. J was trimmed by 7 bases and V by 2 bases; bases with no gene match: 7. CDR3 in DNA: TGTGCCAGCAGTTACATGGAGGGGGCGGCTGGCTACACCTTC. Protein sequence: CASSYMEGAAGYTF.

The table lists this clone with a few counts. This sequence joins TRBV6-6 and TRBJ1-2, with TRBD1 as a possible D gene (5 bases). Germline CDR1 is MNHNY and CDR2 is SVGAGI (reference sequence). Trimming shortened V by 6 bases and J by 7 bases, and 15 bases separated the two germline ends. The length of the CDR3 is 13 residues. CDR3 sequence reads: CASRRDSAPGYTF. The CDR3 bases are TGTGCCAGCAGACGAGACAGCGCCCCTGGCTACACCTTC.

The rearrangement joins TRBV28 to TRBJ2-1; 7 bases fit TRBD2. Per the germline V gene, CDR1 is MDHEN and CDR2 is SYDVKM. This CDR3 comprises 15 residues. The V gene end was trimmed by 6 bases and the J gene end by 0 bases; junction bases not matched to a gene: 5. CDR3 sequence: CASSRGGSSYNEQFF. The CDR3 DNA follows: TGTGCCAGCAGCCGAGGCGGGAGCTCCTACAATGAGCAGTTCTTC.

The chain recombines TRBV10-3 with TRBJ2-5, with 12 bases aligning to TRBD1. Trimming took 4 bases from V and 4 from J; bases not matched to a gene: 4. The CDR3 is made up of 15 amino acids. CDR1 ENHRY and CDR2 SYGVKD come from the germline V gene. CDR3 loop: CAISGGTGGIETQYF. CDR3 nucleotides: TGTGCCATCAGTGGCGGGACAGGGGGCATAGAGACCCAGTACTTC.